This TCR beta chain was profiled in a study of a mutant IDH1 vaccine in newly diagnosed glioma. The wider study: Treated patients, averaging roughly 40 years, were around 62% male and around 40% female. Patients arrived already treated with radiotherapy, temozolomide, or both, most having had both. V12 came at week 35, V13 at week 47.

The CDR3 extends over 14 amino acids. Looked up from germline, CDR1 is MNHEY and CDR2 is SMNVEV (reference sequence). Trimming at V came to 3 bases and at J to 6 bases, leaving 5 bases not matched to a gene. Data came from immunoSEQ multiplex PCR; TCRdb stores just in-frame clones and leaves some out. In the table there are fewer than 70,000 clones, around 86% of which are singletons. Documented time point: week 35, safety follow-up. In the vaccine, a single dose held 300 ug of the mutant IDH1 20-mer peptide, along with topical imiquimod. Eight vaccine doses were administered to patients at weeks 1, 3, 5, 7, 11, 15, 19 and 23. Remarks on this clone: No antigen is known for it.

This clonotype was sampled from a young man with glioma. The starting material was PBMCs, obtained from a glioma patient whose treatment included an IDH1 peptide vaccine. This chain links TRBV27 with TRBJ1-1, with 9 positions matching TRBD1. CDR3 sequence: CASSFTGGLAEAFF. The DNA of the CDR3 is TGTGCCAGCAGTTTCACAGGGGGCTTAGCTGAAGCTTTCTTT.